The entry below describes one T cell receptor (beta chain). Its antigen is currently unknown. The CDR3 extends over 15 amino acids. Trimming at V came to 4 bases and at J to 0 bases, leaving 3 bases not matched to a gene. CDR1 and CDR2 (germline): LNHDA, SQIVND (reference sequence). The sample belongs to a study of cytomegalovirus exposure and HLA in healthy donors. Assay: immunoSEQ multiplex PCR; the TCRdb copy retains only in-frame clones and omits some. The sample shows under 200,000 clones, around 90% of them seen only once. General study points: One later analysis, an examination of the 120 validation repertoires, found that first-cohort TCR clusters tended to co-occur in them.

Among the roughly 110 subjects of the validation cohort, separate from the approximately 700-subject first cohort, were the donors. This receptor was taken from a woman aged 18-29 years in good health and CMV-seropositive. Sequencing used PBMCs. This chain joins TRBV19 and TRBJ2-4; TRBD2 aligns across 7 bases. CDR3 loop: CASSRLAGAKNIQYF. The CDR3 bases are TGTGCCAGTAGTAGATTAGCGGGAGCCAAAAACATTCAGTACTTC.